This entry lists 3 T cell receptor beta chains sequenced from one sample in a study of cytotoxic CD8 clonotypes in ibrutinib-treated CLL. Sequencing was performed with immunoSEQ multiplex PCR; in TCRdb, only in-frame clones are kept and a portion is missing. The data show over 140,000 clones, more than 70% seen once. This sample comprised PBMCs, obtained after 36 months of ibrutinib treatment. The receptors here all came from a human donor with chronic lymphocytic leukemia.

A single count supports this clone. The chain links TRBV7-3 to TRBJ1-1; D perhaps matches TRBD1 (5 bases). V was cut by 5 bases and J by 1 base, with 11 bases left in between. Germline V gene data show CDR1 as SGHTA and CDR2 as FQGTGA. This CDR3 has 14 amino acids. The CDR3 nucleotides are TGTGCCAGCAGCCCGGGACGGTCGAACACTGAAGCTTTCTTT. Translating gives CASSPGRSNTEAFF.

The rearrangement links TRBV29-1 to TRBJ1-4; a weak D match, TRBD1 (5 bases). Germline V gives CDR1 SQVTM, CDR2 ANQGSEA. The ends were cut back, 7 bases at V and 3 bases at J, with 12 bases in the middle. The CDR3 consists of 13 residues. CDR3 sequence (DNA): TGCAGCGCTAACCGGGACCCTAATGAAAAACTGTTTTTT. This codes for CSANRDPNEKLFF.

The chain couples TRBV7-9 to TRBJ1-3; possibly TRBD1 for D (6 bases). Germline lookup yields CDR1 SEHNR and CDR2 FQNEAQ (reference sequence). V was cut by 7 bases and J by 0 bases, with 19 bases left in between. The CDR3 covers 17 residues. The DNA of the CDR3 is TGTGCCAGCACCGAGAGGGGGGTTGGGTACTCTGGAAACACCATATATTTT. Translation: CASTERGVGYSGNTIYF.